This TCR beta chain was retrieved from a study of T cells in Graves' hyperthyroidism and ophthalmopathy. Background on the study: At initial diagnosis, before any treatment had begun, peripheral blood was obtained.

The CDR3 consists of 15 residues. V was trimmed by 5 bases and J by 1 base, leaving 11 bases between them. Amplification of TCR beta CDR3 regions used RNA as the template. RT-PCR in the first round (using the HTBI primer set) targeted the TCR CDR3. TCRdb itself ran the multiplex PCR reads through MiXCR, one entry per CDR3 protein. Seen here are approximately 350,000 distinct CDR3 sequences, nearly 15% observed once, and the top ten hold approximately 20%. Regarding the study as a whole: Blood shared most expanded thyroid clonotypes above 0.001.

The table lists this clonotype with a few counts. Its specificity is not known. The study included ophthalmopathy patients with Clinical Activity Score at least 3, NOSPECS grade at least 4 and duration under 3 months. Patients having uncontrolled infection, another autoimmune disease, pregnancy or lactation were not included. The sample taken for sequencing was blood. The rearrangement joins TRBV12-3 or TRBV12-4 to TRBJ2-2; maybe TRBD2 (6 bases). This TCR was recovered from a woman aged 60-70 years with Graves' ophthalmopathy. As DNA, the CDR3 is TGTGCCAGCAGTCCCGCGGGGCGGAACACCGGGGAGCTGTTTTTT. It encodes CASSPAGRNTGELFF.